The rows below give T cell receptor beta chains drawn from one sample of a study of T cell repertoires in cytomegalovirus infection. These receptors have no known antigen. TCRdb used MiXCR to reprocess the reads, holding one entry per CDR3 protein. The table shows some 920,000 distinct CDR3 sequences, with around a third occurring only once. Sequencing was performed on cultured CD8+ T cells from PBMCs, taken from culture after CMV antigen stimulation. The source is a human donor in good health (CMV status not recorded). Some clones in this sample may be carry-over from other donors' samples. CDR3s include the opening cysteine and the closing phenylalanine or tryptophan. D genes are given only for firm matches. Size tells how often a clone was seen (once, few, many) or the class of an expanded clone, and some rows leave it out.

CDR3nt: TGCGCCAGCAGCCAAGAGGGGGGGCCTATCGATGAGCAGTTCTTC
CDR3aa: CASSQEGGPIDEQFF
abundance: NA
j_gene: TRBJ2-1
v_gene: TRBV4-3
len: 15
d_gene: NA

CDR3nt: TGTGCCACCCAGGGGATGGACAATGAGCAGTTCTTC
CDR3aa: CATQGMDNEQFF
abundance: once
j_gene: TRBJ2-1
v_gene: TRBV15
len: 12
d_gene: NA

CDR3nt: TGCAGCGTTGCCGGCCTTACACGCAATGAGCAGTTCTTC
CDR3aa: CSVAGLTRNEQFF
abundance: few
j_gene: TRBJ2-1
v_gene: TRBV29-1
len: 13
d_gene: NA

CDR3nt: TGCGCCAGCAGCCAAGATAGGGGAGCTAGCACAGATACGCAGTATTTT
CDR3aa: CASSQDRGASTDTQYF
abundance: few
j_gene: TRBJ2-3
v_gene: TRBV4-1
len: 16
d_gene: NA

CDR3nt: TGTGCCAGCAGCTCAGGCAGGCTCAGCAACACTGAAGCTTTCTTT
CDR3aa: CASSSGRLSNTEAFF
abundance: many
j_gene: TRBJ1-1
v_gene: TRBV7-9
len: 15
d_gene: NA

CDR3nt: TGTGCCAGCAGTTTAAGGGACAACCGGAACACCATATATTTT
CDR3aa: CASSLRDNRNTIYF
abundance: few
j_gene: TRBJ1-3
v_gene: TRBV12-3/TRBV12-4
len: 14
d_gene: NA

CDR3nt: TGTGCCAGCAGCTTCTATACAGATTATGAGCAGTTCTTC
CDR3aa: CASSFYTDYEQFF
abundance: NA
j_gene: TRBJ2-1
v_gene: TRBV5-8
len: 13
d_gene: NA

CDR3nt: TGTGCTAGTGGTTTCCATCTAGCGGGGGTCGCGCACGGGGAGCTGTTTTTT
CDR3aa: CASGFHLAGVAHGELFF
abundance: few
j_gene: TRBJ2-2
v_gene: TRBV12-5
len: 17
d_gene: TRBD2

CDR3nt: TGTGCCAGCAGCTTACCACAGGGGGCCGTCAATGAAAAACTGTTTTTT
CDR3aa: CASSLPQGAVNEKLFF
abundance: NA
j_gene: TRBJ1-4
v_gene: TRBV7-9
len: 16
d_gene: TRBD1

CDR3nt: TGTGCCAGCAGCCCTTCCACCAGCTCTGGAAACACCATATATTTT
CDR3aa: CASSPSTSSGNTIYF
abundance: many
j_gene: TRBJ1-3
v_gene: TRBV7-9
len: 15
d_gene: NA

CDR3nt: TGTGCCAGCATTCCACGTGGGCCTCCTACGAATGAGCAGTTCTTC
CDR3aa: CASIPRGPPTNEQFF
abundance: NA
j_gene: TRBJ2-1
v_gene: TRBV2
len: 15
d_gene: NA

CDR3nt: TGTGCCACCAGCAGCGTGGGCAGGGGGCTCTCTGAAGCTTTCTTT
CDR3aa: CATSSVGRGLSEAFF
abundance: NA
j_gene: TRBJ1-1
v_gene: TRBV15
len: 15
d_gene: TRBD1

CDR3nt: TGTGCCAGCTCACCACTCGGGCGGGATAATCAGCCCCAGCATTTT
CDR3aa: CASSPLGRDNQPQHF
abundance: NA
j_gene: TRBJ1-5
v_gene: TRBV18
len: 15
d_gene: NA

CDR3nt: TGTGCCAGCAAATGGGGGGACGAGCAGTACTTC
CDR3aa: CASKWGDEQYF
abundance: few
j_gene: TRBJ2-7
v_gene: TRBV2
len: 11
d_gene: NA

CDR3nt: TGTGCCAGCAGCTTAGAGGGGGCCCTATTTTTTAATGAGCAGTTCTTC
CDR3aa: CASSLEGALFFNEQFF
abundance: few
j_gene: TRBJ2-1
v_gene: TRBV7-6
len: 16
d_gene: TRBD1

CDR3nt: TGTGCCAGCAGCCCCGCTAGTGGGGGGGCCGGGAAGTCCACCGGGGAGCTGTTTTTT
CDR3aa: CASSPASGGAGKSTGELFF
abundance: NA
j_gene: TRBJ2-2
v_gene: TRBV7-9
len: 19
d_gene: NA

CDR3nt: TGTGCCAGCAGTTTATGGGGCGGGGGGGCAGGCGATACGCAGTATTTT
CDR3aa: CASSLWGGGAGDTQYF
abundance: many
j_gene: TRBJ2-3
v_gene: TRBV27
len: 16
d_gene: TRBD2

CDR3nt: TGTGCCACCAGTGATTTAAGAGACACCGGGGAGCTGTTTTTT
CDR3aa: CATSDLRDTGELFF
abundance: few
j_gene: TRBJ2-2
v_gene: TRBV24-1
len: 14
d_gene: NA

CDR3nt: TGTGCCAGCAGGGAGGCAGGGAGGGATGAGCAGTTCTTC
CDR3aa: CASREAGRDEQFF
abundance: NA
j_gene: TRBJ2-1
v_gene: TRBV2
len: 13
d_gene: TRBD2

CDR3nt: TGTGCCAGCAGTGAGGTTAGGGGATGGGACACTGAAGCTTTCTTT
CDR3aa: CASSEVRGWDTEAFF
abundance: NA
j_gene: TRBJ1-1
v_gene: TRBV2
len: 15
d_gene: NA